These T cell receptor beta chains were read from a single sample in a study of blood T cell repertoires in COVID-19. Generated by immunoSEQ multiplex PCR, the TCRdb table keeps only in-frame clones and is missing some. The table lists approximately 180,000 clones, approximately 90% of them singletons. Source material: peripheral blood. Receptors originate from a woman between 65 and 79 years old with COVID-19, enrolled during active disease. Both conserved end residues are trimmed from each CDR3.

J | V | CDR3
TRBJ1-4 | TRBV5-1 | ASSSSGQGVRILF
TRBJ1-3 | TRBV9 | ASRPGQERGNTIY
TRBJ2-7 | TRBV9 | ASSTRQGVPPYEQY
TRBJ2-7 | TRBV3-1/TRBV3-2 | ASSQDLYSTYEQY
TRBJ1-1 | TRBV12-3/TRBV12-4 | ASMGQNTEAF
TRBJ1-2 | TRBV28 | ASISTLGQTTNYGYT
TRBJ2-3 | TRBV29-1 | SGDSTDTQY
TRBJ2-5 | TRBV18 | ASSPDAGQETQY
TRBJ1-2 | TRBV6-5 | ASSYSLFSGNGYT
TRBJ2-5 | TRBV7-9 | ASTQVFSGSWETQY
TRBJ2-7 | TRBV29-1 | SVDGQGLGEQY
TRBJ1-1 | TRBV28 | ASNRGNTEAF
TRBJ1-5 | TRBV7-2 | ASSLEGAANQPQH
TRBJ2-3 | TRBV19 | ATMGIASTDTQY
TRBJ2-2 | TRBV28 | ASGTTGTSPGELF
TRBJ1-6 | TRBV4-3 | ASRPQGGNSPLH
TRBJ1-6 | TRBV4-3 | ASSQELPGNNSPLH
TRBJ2-4 | TRBV3-1/TRBV3-2 | ASSQFAGGVIAKNIQY
TRBJ1-6 | TRBV30 | AWSIGTANSPLH
TRBJ2-1 | TRBV11-2 | ASRSSGGLGNHEQF
TRBJ1-1 | TRBV2 | ASRRGRVNTEAF
TRBJ2-2 | TRBV24-1 | ATSANRGGTSYNTGELF
TRBJ2-1 | TRBV11-2 | ASSLLAGGPSYNEQF
TRBJ2-7 | TRBV7-6 | ASSLGLASSYEQY
TRBJ2-7 | TRBV6-6 | ASSYFPDYSYEQY
TRBJ1-5 | TRBV5-6 | ASSFYGGGQPQH